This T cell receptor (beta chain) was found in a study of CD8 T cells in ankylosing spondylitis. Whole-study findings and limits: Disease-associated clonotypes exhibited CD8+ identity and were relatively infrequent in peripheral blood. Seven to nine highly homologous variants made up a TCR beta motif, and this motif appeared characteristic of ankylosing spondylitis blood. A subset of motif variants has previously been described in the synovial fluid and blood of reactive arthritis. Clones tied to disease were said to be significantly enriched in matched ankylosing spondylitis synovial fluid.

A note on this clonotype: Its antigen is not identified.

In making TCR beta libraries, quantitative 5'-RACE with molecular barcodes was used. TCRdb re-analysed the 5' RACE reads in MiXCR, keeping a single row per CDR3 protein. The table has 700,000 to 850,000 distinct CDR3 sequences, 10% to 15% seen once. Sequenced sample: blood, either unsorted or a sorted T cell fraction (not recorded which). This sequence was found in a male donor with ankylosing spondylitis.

In DNA, the CDR3 is TGCAGCGTTGAAACCGGGACTAGCGGTCCTTACTCCTACAATGAGCAGTTCTTC. It specifies CSVETGTSGPYSYNEQFF. V and J are TRBV29-1 and TRBJ2-1; 11 bases align to TRBD2. This CDR3 is 18 amino acids long. In germline, CDR1 is SQVTM, CDR2 ANQGSEA. The ends lost 2 bases at V and 0 bases at J; junction bases unmatched: 9.